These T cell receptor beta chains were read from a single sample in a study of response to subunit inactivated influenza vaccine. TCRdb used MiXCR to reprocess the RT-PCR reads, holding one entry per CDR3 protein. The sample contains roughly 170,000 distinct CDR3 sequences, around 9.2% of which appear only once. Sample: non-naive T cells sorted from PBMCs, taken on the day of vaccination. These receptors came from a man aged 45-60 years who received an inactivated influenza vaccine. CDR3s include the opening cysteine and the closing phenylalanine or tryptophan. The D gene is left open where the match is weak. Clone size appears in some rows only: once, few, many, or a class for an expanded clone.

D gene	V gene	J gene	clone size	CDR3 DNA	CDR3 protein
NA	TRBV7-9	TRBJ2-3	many	TGTGCCAGCAGCTTAGCGAAAACAGGCCACACAGATACGCAGTATTTT	CASSLAKTGHTDTQYF
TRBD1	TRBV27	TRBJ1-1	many	TGTGCCAGCTGGACAGGCCTGAGAGGGACTGAAGCTTTCTTT	CASWTGLRGTEAFF
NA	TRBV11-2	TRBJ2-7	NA	TGTGCCAGCAGCCGGAGGGGCAACTCCTACGAGCAGTACTTC	CASSRRGNSYEQYF
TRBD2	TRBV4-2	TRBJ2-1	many	TGTGCCAGCAGCCACAGAAGCCGGGGGGGGGATGAGCAGTTCTTC	CASSHRSRGGDEQFF
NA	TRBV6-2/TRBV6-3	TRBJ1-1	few	TGTGCCAGCAGTTATTCATTGAACACTGAAGCTTTCTTT	CASSYSLNTEAFF
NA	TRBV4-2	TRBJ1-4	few	TGTGCCAGCAGCCAAGGAACAAACGGGGGGCGTGGGGAAAAACTGTTTTTT	CASSQGTNGGRGEKLFF
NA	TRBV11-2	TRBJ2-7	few	TGTGCCAGCAGCTTAGTAGGGGGGCAGTCCTACGAGCAGTACTTC	CASSLVGGQSYEQYF
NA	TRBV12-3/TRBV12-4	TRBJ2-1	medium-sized	TGTGCCAGCAGTTTGCGTGCAGGGATCACCTACAATGAGCAGTTCTTC	CASSLRAGITYNEQFF
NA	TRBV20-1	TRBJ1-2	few	TGCAGTGCTAGAGCAGGGCGTGGCTACACCTTC	CSARAGRGYTF
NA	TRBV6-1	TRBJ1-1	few	TGTGCCAGCAGTCGTCAAGGCTTGAACACTGAAGCTTTCTTT	CASSRQGLNTEAFF
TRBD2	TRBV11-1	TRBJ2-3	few	TGTGCCAGCACCCCCGGAGGGCTAGCGGGGGGGATACGCACAGATACGCAGTATTTT	CASTPGGLAGGIRTDTQYF
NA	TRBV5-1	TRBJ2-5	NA	TGCGCCAGCAGCCATGACACCCCCAGGGAGACCCAGTACTTC	CASSHDTPRETQYF
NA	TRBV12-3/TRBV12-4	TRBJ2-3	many	TGTGCCAGCAGTTTTTCCCGGGGGCGAGGGGATACGCAGTATTTT	CASSFSRGRGDTQYF
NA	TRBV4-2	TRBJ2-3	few	TGTGCCAGCAGCCGCGCGACAGGAGATACGCAGTATTTT	CASSRATGDTQYF
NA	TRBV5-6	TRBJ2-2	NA	TGTGCCAGCAGCTTGTTACCGGGGGAGCTGTTTTTT	CASSLLPGELFF
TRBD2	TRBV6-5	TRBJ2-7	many	TGTGCCAGCAGTTACCGAGCGGGAGGACAACGGGACGAGCAGTACTTC	CASSYRAGGQRDEQYF
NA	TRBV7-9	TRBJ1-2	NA	TGTGCCAGCAGCTTCATGGGGTCTACCCGCAATAACTATGGCTACACCTTC	CASSFMGSTRNNYGYTF
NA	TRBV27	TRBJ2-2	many	TGTGCCAGCAGTTTTGGCACCGGGGAGCTGTTTTTT	CASSFGTGELFF
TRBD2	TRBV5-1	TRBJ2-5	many	TGCGCCAGCAGCCTAACCGGGACTAGCGGTACTCAGACCCAGTACTTC	CASSLTGTSGTQTQYF
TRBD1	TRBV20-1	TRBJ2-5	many	TGCAGTGCTAAACTGGACAGGATCCAAGAGACCCAGTACTTC	CSAKLDRIQETQYF
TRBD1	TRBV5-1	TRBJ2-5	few	TGCGCCAGCAGCCCCGGGACAGAGGGAGAGACCCAGTACTTC	CASSPGTEGETQYF
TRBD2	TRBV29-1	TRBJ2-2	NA	TGCAGCGCCCGGACTAGCGCGAACACCGGGGAGCTGTTTTTT	CSARTSANTGELFF
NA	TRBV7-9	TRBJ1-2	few	TGTGCCAGCAGCTTAGCCCTTGGGGGGCTAAAGAGTGGCTACACCTTC	CASSLALGGLKSGYTF
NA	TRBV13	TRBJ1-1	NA	TGTGCCAGCAGCTTTAGGAACACTGAAGCTTTCTTT	CASSFRNTEAFF
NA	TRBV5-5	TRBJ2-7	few	TGTGCCAGCAGCCGACAGGTCGGAGAGGACGAGCAGTACTTC	CASSRQVGEDEQYF
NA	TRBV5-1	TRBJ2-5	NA	TGCGCCAGCAGCCCTGGGGCGGGGACCCAAGAGACCCAGTACTTC	CASSPGAGTQETQYF
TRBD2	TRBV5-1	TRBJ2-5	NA	TGCGCCAGCACCAGTAATAGCGGGGTTCGAGAGACCCAGTACTTC	CASTSNSGVRETQYF
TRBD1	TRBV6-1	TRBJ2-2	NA	TGTGCCAGCAGTCCCCCGGTGATTGGGACAGGGAGGACCGGGGAGCTGTTTTTT	CASSPPVIGTGRTGELFF
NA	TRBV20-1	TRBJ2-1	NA	TGCAGTGCGCCAATCTTCGGGGGCGGCAATGAGCAGTTCTTC	CSAPIFGGGNEQFF
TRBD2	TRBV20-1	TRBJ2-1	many	TGCAGTTTAGACGGACTAGTGGGTAATGAGCAGTTCTTC	CSLDGLVGNEQFF
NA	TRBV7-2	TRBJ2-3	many	TGTGCCAGCAGCCCGAATGCGGGGCGTGGAGATACGCAGTATTTT	CASSPNAGRGDTQYF
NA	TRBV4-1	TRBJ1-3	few	TGCGCCAGCAGCCCGGGGGGTCGGATTTCTGGAAACACCATATATTTT	CASSPGGRISGNTIYF
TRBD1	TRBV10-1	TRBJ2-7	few	TGCGCCAGCAGTGCCTACGGACAGGGTGCCAACGAGCAGTACTTC	CASSAYGQGANEQYF
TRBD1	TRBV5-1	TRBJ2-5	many	TGCGCCAGCAGCTTGAGGGGACAGGAAGAGACCCAGTACTTC	CASSLRGQEETQYF
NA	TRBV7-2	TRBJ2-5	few	TGTGCCAGCAGCGGGGGCCCGGTTAAAGAGACCCAGTACTTC	CASSGGPVKETQYF
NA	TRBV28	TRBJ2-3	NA	TGTGCCAGCACCCCGGGGGACACGCGCACAGATACGCAGTATTTT	CASTPGDTRTDTQYF
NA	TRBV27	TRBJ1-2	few	TGTGCCAGCAGTATTTCCCCCGGGGCTAACTATGGCTACACCTTC	CASSISPGANYGYTF
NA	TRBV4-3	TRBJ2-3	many	TGCGCCAGCAGCCAAGATATAGACAGCTCTAGCACAGATACGCAGTATTTT	CASSQDIDSSSTDTQYF
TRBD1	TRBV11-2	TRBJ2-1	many	TGTGCCAGCAGCCCTCGGGAGCCGGGACAGGTGTACAATGAGCAGTTCTTC	CASSPREPGQVYNEQFF
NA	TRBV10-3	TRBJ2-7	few	TGTGCCATCAGTGACCCGACCAGCTCCTACGAGCAGTACTTC	CAISDPTSSYEQYF
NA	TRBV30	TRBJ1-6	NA	TGTGCCTGGAGTGTACTCAGCGGGAATTCACCCCTCCACTTT	CAWSVLSGNSPLHF
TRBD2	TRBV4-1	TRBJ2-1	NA	TGCGCCAGCAGCCAAGATTTCCAAGCGGGAGTCGGAAATGAGCAGTTCTTC	CASSQDFQAGVGNEQFF
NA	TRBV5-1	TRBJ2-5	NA	TGCGCCAGCAGCTTGGAGCACTACCAAGAGACCCAGTACTTC	CASSLEHYQETQYF
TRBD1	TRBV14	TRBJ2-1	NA	TGTGCCAGCAGCCAAGGAGGGGGCTCCCCCTTTTCCTACAATGAGCAGTTCTTC	CASSQGGGSPFSYNEQFF
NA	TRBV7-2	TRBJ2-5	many	TGTGCCAGCAGCCATCAAACGGGTCAAGAGACCCAGTACTTC	CASSHQTGQETQYF
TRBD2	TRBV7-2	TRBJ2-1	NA	TGTGCCAGCAGCCCTAGCGGGGGGCCAAAAAATGAGCAGTTCTTC	CASSPSGGPKNEQFF
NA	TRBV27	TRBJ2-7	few	TGTGCCAGCAGTTTAAGACACGGAGACGAGCAGTACTTC	CASSLRHGDEQYF
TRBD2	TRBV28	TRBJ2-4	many	TGTGCCAGCAGTTCACCCCGCCGGGGGGGGTACATTCAGTACTTC	CASSSPRRGGYIQYF
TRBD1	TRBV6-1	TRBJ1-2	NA	TGTGCCAGCAGTGGGGACAGGTTAAGCTATGGCTACACCTTC	CASSGDRLSYGYTF